Listed here is a single T cell receptor beta chain. Its matching antigen is unknown. These data are taken from a study of T cells after yellow fever vaccination. Findings and limits, study-wide: Most clones from primary vaccination were detected again post-booster (around 95% CD4, about 88% CD8).

UMIs and a universal primer site were added when TCR cDNA was made by 5'RACE template switching. Using its own MiXCR run on the 5' RACE reads, TCRdb lists one record per CDR3 protein. The sample has 620,000 or so distinct CDR3 sequences; roughly a sixth are singletons. Germline CDR1 is SGHRS and CDR2 is YFSETQ. The CDR3 contains 13 residues. The V end lost 3 bases, the J end lost 6 bases, and 12 bases lay between the germline ends. This receptor was obtained from a man younger than 30 who received the YFV17D yellow fever vaccine. The chain couples TRBV5-1 to TRBJ1-2; D might be TRBD1 (6 bases). The sample here was PBMCs, taken 4 to 5 days after the first yellow fever vaccination. The CDR3 coding sequence is TGCGCCAGCAGCTGGGGGGGCGGTAATGGCTACACCTTC. Protein product: CASSWGGGNGYTF.